The sequence of this TCR beta chain was determined in a study of glioma-infiltrating T cells. Study-level findings and limits: CDR3 overlap between tissue and blood was very small. Tissue-blood divergence was below expectation in non-neoplastic patients, above in gliomas.

This clonotype appeared many times. Its target is not known. Using RNA template, CDR3s of TCR alpha and beta were amplified with iRepertoire arm-PCR. For one-step reverse transcription and amplification, about 85-400 ng of tissue mRNA or PBMC total RNA was used. MiXCR, applied by TCRdb to the multiplex PCR reads, yields one record per CDR3 protein. The sample records about 140,000 distinct CDR3 sequences, 30% to 40% being singletons. This CDR3 contains 14 residues. Germline CDR1 reads DFQATT; CDR2 reads SNEGSKA (reference sequence). The V and J ends lost 3 bases and 2 bases, in that order; junction bases with no gene match: 4.

The receptor was derived from a human donor with low-grade glioma or glioblastoma, undergoing nonglioma brain surgery, or in good health (not recorded which). The sample taken for sequencing was glioma tissue, nonneoplastic brain tissue, or PBMCs (not recorded which). V usage is TRBV20-1 and J usage is TRBJ2-5; 9 bases fit TRBD1. The chain's CDR3 is CSASGTGLQETQYF. As DNA, the CDR3 is TGCAGTGCTAGCGGGACAGGGCTACAAGAGACCCAGTACTTC.